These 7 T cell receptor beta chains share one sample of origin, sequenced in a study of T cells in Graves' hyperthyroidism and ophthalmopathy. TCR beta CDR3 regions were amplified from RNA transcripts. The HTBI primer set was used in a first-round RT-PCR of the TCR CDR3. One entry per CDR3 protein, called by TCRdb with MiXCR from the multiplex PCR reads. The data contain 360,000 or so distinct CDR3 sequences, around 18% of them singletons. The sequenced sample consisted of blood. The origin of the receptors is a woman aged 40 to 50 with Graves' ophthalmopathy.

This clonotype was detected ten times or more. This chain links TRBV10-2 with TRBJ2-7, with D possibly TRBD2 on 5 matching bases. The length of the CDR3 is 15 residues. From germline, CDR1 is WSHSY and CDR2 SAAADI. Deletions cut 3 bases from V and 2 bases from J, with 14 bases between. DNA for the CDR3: TGCGCCAGCAGTGATTCCGAGGGTATCCCCTACGAGCAGTACTTC. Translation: CASSDSEGIPYEQYF.

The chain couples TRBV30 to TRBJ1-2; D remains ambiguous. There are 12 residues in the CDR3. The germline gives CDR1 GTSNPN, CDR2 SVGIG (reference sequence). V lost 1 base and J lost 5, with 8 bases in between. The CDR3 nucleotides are TGTGCCTGGAGTGCCAGGAGTTATGGCTACACCTTC. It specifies CAWSARSYGYTF.

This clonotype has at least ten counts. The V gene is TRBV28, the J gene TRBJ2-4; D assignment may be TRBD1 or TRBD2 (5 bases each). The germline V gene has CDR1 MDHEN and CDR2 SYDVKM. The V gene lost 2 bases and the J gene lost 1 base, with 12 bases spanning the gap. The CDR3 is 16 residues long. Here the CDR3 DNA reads TGTGCCAGCAGTTTAATCCGGGGCAGGGCCAAAAACATTCAGTACTTC. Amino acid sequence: CASSLIRGRAKNIQYF.

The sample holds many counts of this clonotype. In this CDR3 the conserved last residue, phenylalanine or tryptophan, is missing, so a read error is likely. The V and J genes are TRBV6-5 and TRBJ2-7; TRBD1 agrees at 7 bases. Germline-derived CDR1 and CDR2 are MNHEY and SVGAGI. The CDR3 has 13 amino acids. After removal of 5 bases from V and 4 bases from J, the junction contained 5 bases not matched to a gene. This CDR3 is CASSTGQNYEQYL. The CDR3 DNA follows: TGTGCCAGCAGTACGGGACAGAATTACGAGCAGTACCTC.

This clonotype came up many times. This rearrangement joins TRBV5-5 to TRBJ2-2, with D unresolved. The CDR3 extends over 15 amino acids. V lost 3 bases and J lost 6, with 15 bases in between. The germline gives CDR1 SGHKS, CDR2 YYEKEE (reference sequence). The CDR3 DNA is TGTGCCAGCAGCTCGGGCTTAATCGTGGCCGGGGAGCTGTTTTTT. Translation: CASSSGLIVAGELFF. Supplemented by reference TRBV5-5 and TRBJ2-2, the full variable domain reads DAGVTQSPTHLIKTRGQQVTLRCSPISGHKSVSWYQQVLGQGPQFIFQYYEKEERGRGNFPDRFSARQFPNYSSELNVNALLLGDSALYLCASSSGLIVAGELFFGEGSRLTVL.

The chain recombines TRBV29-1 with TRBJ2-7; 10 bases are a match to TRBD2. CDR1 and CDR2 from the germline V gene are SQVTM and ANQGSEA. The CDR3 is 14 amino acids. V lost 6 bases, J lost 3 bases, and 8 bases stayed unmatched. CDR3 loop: CSVLGTSENYEQYF. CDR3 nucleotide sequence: TGCAGCGTCCTAGGGACTAGCGAGAACTACGAGCAGTACTTC.

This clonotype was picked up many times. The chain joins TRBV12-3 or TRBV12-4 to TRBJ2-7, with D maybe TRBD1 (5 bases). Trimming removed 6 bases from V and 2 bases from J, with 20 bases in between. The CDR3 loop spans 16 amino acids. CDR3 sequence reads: CASSPWGGDSAYEQYF. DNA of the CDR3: TGTGCCAGCAGCCCCTGGGGCGGCGACAGCGCCTACGAGCAGTACTTC.